There are a few counts of the clone carrying this TCR beta chain. What it binds is not known. The data were produced by immunoSEQ multiplex PCR, yet TCRdb's version contains in-frame clones alone and is incomplete. The table lists 57,000 or so clones, approximately 90% of them singletons. As for time point: cycle 4 day 1 (C4D1), after around six weeks of nivolumab. Every patient experienced relapse after autologous stem cell transplantation, and brentuximab vedotin exposure varied. These data are taken from a study of PD-1 blockade in classical Hodgkin lymphoma. Study-level results: Patients who responded completely had about the same baseline diversity as newly diagnosed patients. Only CD4+ TCR diversity, not CD8+, had risen significantly by C4D1. Individuals initiating nivolumab under 1 year after ASCT were excluded.

CDR1 is GTSNPN, CDR2 SVGIG, per germline (reference sequence). Trimming removed 0 bases at V and 5 bases at J, with 10 bases between. The CDR3 is 13 amino acids. The genes are TRBV30 and TRBJ1-1; D not resolved. This receptor was identified in a human donor with classical Hodgkin lymphoma. The sequencing used peripheral blood mononuclear cells (PBMCs), collected before the fourth cycle of nivolumab. The DNA for the CDR3 is TGTGCCTGGAGTGTACAAGAAGGAACTGAAGCTTTCTTT. This codes for CAWSVQEGTEAFF.